This T cell receptor (beta chain) was captured in a study of cytomegalovirus exposure and HLA in healthy donors. Study summary: From about 179 million T cells, an earlier analysis saw 120 million or so unique TCR beta sequences. Overall study findings and caveats: Most TCR beta V segments were productive about 87% or about 30% of the time in an earlier analysis. In a later analysis, productive TCRs from donors in an Asian-associated ancestry cluster reportedly carried fewer N-insertions than the cohort mean.

Only a few counts were recorded for this clone. What it binds is unknown. The PCR had 60 Vbeta and 13 Jbeta primers. Sequenced by immunoSEQ multiplex PCR; TCRdb stores in-frame clones only, minus some. The table has under 200,000 clones, 60% to 80% seen once; the top ten hold around 15%. This TCR was sampled from a man aged 50 or older in good health and CMV-seropositive. Sequencing was done on a sample of PBMCs.

The CDR3 reads CASGGVPQETQYF. The CDR3 DNA sequence: TGTGCCAGCGGAGGGGTTCCTCAAGAGACCCAGTACTTC. This sequence joins TRBV9 and TRBJ2-5; the D gene is possibly TRBD2 (6 bases). Per the germline V gene, CDR1 is SGDLS and CDR2 is YYNGEE. The V gene lost 7 bases and the J gene lost 2 bases, with 12 bases spanning the gap. This CDR3 has 13 amino acids.